This T cell receptor (beta chain) was documented in a study of CD8+CD57+ T cells in acquired aplastic anemia. Notes on the study in general: Patients and controls turned out to have roughly 30 CD8+ CDR3 sequences in common. Patients showed no significant difference from controls in CD8+ Simpson's diversity.

V was shortened by 7 bases and J by 7 bases, with 27 bases between the two germline ends. The CDR3 runs 17 residues. Per germline, CDR1 SNHLY and CDR2 FYNNEI. Using genomic DNA as the template, TCR beta VDJ and CDR3 profiling was carried out. One entry per CDR3 protein results from TCRdb running MiXCR on the reads. This table has around 79,000 distinct CDR3 sequences, approximately 70% appearing once. Flow cytometry had shown expanded CD8+CD57+ cells in the patients chosen for sequencing. Each patient carried a diagnosis of severe acquired aplastic anemia. By the time of blood sampling, patients had still received no therapy. In this sample, this clonotype turned up many times. Its antigen is as yet unknown.

The source material was sorted CD4+, CD8+, or CD8+CD57+ T cells (not recorded which) from PBMCs. The TCR originated in a human donor with aplastic anemia. The rearrangement links TRBV2 to TRBJ2-3, with D tentatively TRBD1 or TRBD2 (5 bases each). The CDR3 loop reads CASTRGDGILVPNTQYF. CDR3 nucleotides: TGTGCCAGCACCCGAGGGGACGGGATACTAGTACCAAATACGCAGTATTTT.